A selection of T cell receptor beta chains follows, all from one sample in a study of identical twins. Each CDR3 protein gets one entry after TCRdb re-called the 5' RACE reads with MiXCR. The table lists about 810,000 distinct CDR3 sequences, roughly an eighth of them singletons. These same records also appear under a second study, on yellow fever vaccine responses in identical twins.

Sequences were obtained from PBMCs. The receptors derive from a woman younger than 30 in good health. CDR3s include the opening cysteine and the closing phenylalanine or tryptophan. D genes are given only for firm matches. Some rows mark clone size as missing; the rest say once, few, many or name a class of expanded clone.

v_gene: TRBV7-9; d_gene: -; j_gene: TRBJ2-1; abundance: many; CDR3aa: CASSRSGAYNEQFF; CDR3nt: TGTGCCAGCAGCCGCTCGGGGGCTTACAATGAGCAGTTCTTC
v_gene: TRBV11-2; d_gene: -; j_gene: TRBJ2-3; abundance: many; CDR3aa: CASSLFGTQYF; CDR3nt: TGTGCCAGCAGCCTCTTTGGTACGCAGTATTTT
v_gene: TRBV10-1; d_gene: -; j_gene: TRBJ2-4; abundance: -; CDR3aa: CASSAGGNGKNIQYF; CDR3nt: TGCGCCAGCAGTGCGGGCGGGAACGGCAAAAACATTCAGTACTTC
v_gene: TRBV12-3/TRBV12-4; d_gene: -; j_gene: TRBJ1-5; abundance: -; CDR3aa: CASSSRVQPQHF; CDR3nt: TGTGCCAGCAGTTCCCGCGTACAGCCCCAGCATTTT
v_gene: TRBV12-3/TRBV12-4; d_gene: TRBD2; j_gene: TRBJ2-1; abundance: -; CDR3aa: CAICFRLAGGISYNEQFF; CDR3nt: TGTGCCATCTGTTTCCGTCTAGCGGGAGGGATCTCCTACAATGAGCAGTTCTTC
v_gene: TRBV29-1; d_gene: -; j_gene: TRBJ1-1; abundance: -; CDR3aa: CSVEVGSGEAFF; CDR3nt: TGCAGCGTCGAGGTGGGGTCAGGTGAAGCTTTCTTT
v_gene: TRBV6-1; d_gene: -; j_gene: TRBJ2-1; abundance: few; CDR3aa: CASSDVVESYNEQFF; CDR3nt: TGTGCCAGCAGTGATGTGGTAGAGTCCTACAATGAGCAGTTCTTC
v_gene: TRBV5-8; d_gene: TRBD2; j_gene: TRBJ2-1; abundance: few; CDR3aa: CASSFSGRLSYNEQFF; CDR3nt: TGTGCCAGCAGCTTTAGCGGGAGGCTGTCCTACAATGAGCAGTTCTTC
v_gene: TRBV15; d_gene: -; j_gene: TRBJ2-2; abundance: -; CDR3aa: CATSRVNRDTGELFF; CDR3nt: TGTGCCACCAGCAGAGTCAACAGGGACACCGGGGAGCTGTTTTTT
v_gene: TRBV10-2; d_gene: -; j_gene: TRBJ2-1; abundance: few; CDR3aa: CASSEFLYNEQFF; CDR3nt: TGCGCCAGCAGTGAGTTTCTTTACAATGAGCAGTTCTTC
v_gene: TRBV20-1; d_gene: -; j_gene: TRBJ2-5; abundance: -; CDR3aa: CSAGGQGFLQETQYF; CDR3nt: TGCAGTGCGGGGGGGCAGGGGTTCCTACAAGAGACCCAGTACTTC
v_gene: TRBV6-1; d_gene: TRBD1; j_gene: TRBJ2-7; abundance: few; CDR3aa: CASTQGARSYEQYF; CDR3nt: TGTGCCAGCACACAGGGGGCAAGATCCTACGAGCAGTACTTC
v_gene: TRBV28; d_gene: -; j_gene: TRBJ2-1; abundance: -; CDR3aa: CASSADRYNEQFF; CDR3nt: TGTGCCAGCAGCGCCGACAGGTACAATGAGCAGTTCTTC
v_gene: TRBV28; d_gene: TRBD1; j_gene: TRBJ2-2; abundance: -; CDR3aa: CASSSIGTGSTGELFF; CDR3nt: TGTGCCAGCAGTTCTATCGGGACAGGGTCCACCGGGGAGCTGTTTTTT
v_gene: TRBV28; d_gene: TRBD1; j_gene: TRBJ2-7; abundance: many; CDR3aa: CASSSTGAGSYEQYF; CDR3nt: TGTGCCAGCAGTTCTACAGGGGCAGGGTCCTACGAGCAGTACTTC
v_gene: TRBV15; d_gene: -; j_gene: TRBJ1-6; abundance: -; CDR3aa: CATRDGQVNSPLHF; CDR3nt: TGTGCCACCAGGGACGGGCAGGTGAATTCACCCCTCCACTTT
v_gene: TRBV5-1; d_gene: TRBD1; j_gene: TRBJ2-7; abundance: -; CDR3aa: CASSEHRGPYEQYF; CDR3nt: TGCGCCAGCAGCGAACACAGGGGGCCCTACGAGCAGTACTTC
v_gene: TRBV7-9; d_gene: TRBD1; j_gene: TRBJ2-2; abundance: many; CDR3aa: CASSDRGRDTGELFF; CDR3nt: TGTGCCAGCAGCGACAGGGGGCGCGACACCGGGGAGCTGTTTTTT
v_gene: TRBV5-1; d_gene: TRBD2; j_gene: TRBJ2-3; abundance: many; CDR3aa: CASSFTGTSGTTDTQYF; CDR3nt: TGCGCCAGCAGCTTTACCGGGACTAGCGGGACCACAGATACGCAGTATTTT
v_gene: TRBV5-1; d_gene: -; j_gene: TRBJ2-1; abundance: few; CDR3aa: CASSLVQGKTYNEQFF; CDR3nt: TGCGCCAGCAGCTTGGTTCAGGGTAAAACCTACAATGAGCAGTTCTTC
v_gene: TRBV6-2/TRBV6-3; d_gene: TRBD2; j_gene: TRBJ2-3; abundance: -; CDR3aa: CASSPLRSSGGEGGTDTQYF; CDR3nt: TGTGCCAGCAGTCCCCTCCGTTCGAGCGGGGGGGAGGGGGGCACAGATACGCAGTATTTT
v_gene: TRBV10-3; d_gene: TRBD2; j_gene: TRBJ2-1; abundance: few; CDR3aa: CAIRAGGSRNEQFF; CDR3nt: TGTGCCATCAGAGCGGGAGGTAGTAGAAATGAGCAGTTCTTC
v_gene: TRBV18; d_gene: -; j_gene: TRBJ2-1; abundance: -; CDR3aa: CASSPRTDLREQFF; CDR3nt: TGTGCCAGCTCACCGAGGACGGACCTGCGAGAGCAGTTCTTC
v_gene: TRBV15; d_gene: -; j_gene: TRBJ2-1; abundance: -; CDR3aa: CATSRFIGDLRPEQFF; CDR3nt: TGTGCCACCAGCAGATTCATTGGGGACTTACGACCTGAGCAGTTCTTC
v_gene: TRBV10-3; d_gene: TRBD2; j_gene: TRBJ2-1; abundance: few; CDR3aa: CAISVREVNNEQFF; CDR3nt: TGTGCCATCTCGGTTCGGGAGGTTAACAATGAGCAGTTCTTC
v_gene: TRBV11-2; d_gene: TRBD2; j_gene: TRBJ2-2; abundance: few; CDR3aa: CASSLELRGGWNGELFF; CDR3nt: TGTGCCAGCAGCTTAGAATTGCGGGGGGGCTGGAACGGGGAGCTGTTTTTT
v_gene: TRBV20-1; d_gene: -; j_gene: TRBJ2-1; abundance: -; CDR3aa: CSASTGSNEQFF; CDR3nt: TGCAGTGCCAGTACAGGGTCTAATGAGCAGTTCTTC
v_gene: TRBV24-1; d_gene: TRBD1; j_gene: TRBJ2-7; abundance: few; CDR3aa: CATGRTGVNEQYF; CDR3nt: TGTGCCACCGGCCGGACAGGGGTAAACGAGCAGTACTTC
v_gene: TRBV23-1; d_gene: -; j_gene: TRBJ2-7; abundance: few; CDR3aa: CASSLYRCSYEQYF; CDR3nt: TGCGCCAGCAGTCTTTACAGATGTTCCTACGAGCAGTACTTC
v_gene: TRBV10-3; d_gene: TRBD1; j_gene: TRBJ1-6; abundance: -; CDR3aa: CAISEFSEGAKSPLHF; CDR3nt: TGTGCCATCAGTGAGTTCTCCGAGGGGGCGAAATCACCCCTCCACTTT
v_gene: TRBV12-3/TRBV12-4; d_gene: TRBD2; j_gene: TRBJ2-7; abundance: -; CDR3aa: CASSLGDYPYEQYF; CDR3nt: TGTGCCAGCAGTTTAGGGGACTATCCCTACGAGCAGTACTTC
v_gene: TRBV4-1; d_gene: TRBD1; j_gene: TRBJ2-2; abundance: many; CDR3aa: CASSQWSGQAGTGELFF; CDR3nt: TGCGCCAGCAGCCAATGGTCTGGACAGGCAGGCACCGGGGAGCTGTTTTTT
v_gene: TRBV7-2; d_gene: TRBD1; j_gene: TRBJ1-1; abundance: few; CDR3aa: CASSDPGQLNTEAFF; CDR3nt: TGTGCCAGCAGCGATCCGGGACAGCTGAACACTGAAGCTTTCTTT
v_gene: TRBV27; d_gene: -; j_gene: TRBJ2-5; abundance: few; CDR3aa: CASSTPGLGQETQYF; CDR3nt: TGTGCCAGCAGCACCCCGGGACTCGGCCAAGAGACCCAGTACTTC
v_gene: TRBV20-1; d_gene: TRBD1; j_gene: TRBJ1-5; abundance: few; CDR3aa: CSAREERQGASQPQHF; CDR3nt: TGCAGTGCTAGAGAGGAGAGACAGGGGGCTAGTCAGCCCCAGCATTTT
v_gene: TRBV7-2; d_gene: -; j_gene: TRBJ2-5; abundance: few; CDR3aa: CASTLIGGAETQYF; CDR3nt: TGTGCCAGCACCCTAATAGGGGGTGCAGAGACCCAGTACTTC
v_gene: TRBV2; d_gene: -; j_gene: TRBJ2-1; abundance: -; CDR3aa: CASSVGDEQFF; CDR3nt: TGTGCCAGCAGTGTGGGGGATGAGCAGTTCTTC
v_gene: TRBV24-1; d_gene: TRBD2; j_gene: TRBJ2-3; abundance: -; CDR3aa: CATSDSGLAFADTQYF; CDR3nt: TGTGCCACCAGTGATTCAGGACTAGCTTTCGCAGATACGCAGTATTTT
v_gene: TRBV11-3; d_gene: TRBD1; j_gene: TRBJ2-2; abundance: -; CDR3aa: CASSSQGALPGELFF; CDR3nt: TGTGCCAGCAGCTCACAGGGGGCGCTTCCCGGGGAGCTGTTTTTT
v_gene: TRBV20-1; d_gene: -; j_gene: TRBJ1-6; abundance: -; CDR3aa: CSARAGGPGVNSPLHF; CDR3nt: TGCAGTGCTAGAGCCGGAGGGCCAGGGGTAAATTCACCCCTCCACTTT
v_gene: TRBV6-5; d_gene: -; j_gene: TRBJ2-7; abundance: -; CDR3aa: CASSYSTDGSSYEQYF; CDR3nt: TGTGCCAGCAGTTACTCGACGGACGGGAGCTCCTACGAGCAGTACTTC
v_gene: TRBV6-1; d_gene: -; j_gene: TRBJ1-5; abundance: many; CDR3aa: CASSPVSNQPQHF; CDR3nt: TGTGCCAGCAGTCCGGTTAGCAATCAGCCCCAGCATTTT
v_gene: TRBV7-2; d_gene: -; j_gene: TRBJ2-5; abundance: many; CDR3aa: CASSPKGWGETQYF; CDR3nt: TGTGCCAGCAGCCCCAAAGGGTGGGGGGAGACCCAGTACTTC
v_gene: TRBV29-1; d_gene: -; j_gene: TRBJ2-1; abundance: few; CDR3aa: CSVDSVYEQFF; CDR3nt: TGCAGCGTTGATTCGGTTTACGAGCAGTTCTTC
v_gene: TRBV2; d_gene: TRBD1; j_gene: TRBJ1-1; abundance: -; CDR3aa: CASSEVAGDRPLNTEAFF; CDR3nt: TGTGCCAGCAGTGAGGTGGCGGGGGACAGGCCCCTGAACACTGAAGCTTTCTTT
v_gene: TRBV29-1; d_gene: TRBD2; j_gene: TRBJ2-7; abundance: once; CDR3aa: CSARLAGEFGSYEQYF; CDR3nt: TGCAGCGCCCGACTAGCGGGAGAGTTTGGATCCTACGAGCAGTACTTC
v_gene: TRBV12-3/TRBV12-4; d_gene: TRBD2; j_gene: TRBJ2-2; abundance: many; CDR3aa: CASSLGRVNTGELFF; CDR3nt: TGTGCCAGCAGCCTGGGGAGGGTGAACACCGGGGAGCTGTTTTTT
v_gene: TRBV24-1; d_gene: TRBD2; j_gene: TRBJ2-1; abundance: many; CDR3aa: CATSDLSSGGEQFF; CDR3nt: TGTGCCACCAGTGATTTGAGTAGCGGGGGTGAGCAGTTCTTC
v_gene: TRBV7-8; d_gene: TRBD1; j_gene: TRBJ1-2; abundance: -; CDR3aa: CASSLAEQGSGYTF; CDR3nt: TGTGCCAGCAGCTTAGCGGAACAGGGGTCTGGCTACACCTTC